This T cell receptor beta chain appears in the sequencing data of a study of T cell responses to AZD1222 COVID-19 vaccine. Study-wide findings and caveats: Researchers took repertoire samples only after the peak T cell response had come.

The CDR3 covers 13 residues. V was shortened by 1 base and J by 3 bases, with 7 bases between the two germline ends. Germline loops: CDR1 LGHDT, CDR2 YNNKEL (reference sequence). Note on this clone: Its antigen is unknown.

Assay used: immunoSEQ multiplex PCR; TCRdb lists only in-frame clones, some missing. The profile shows around 69,000 clones, about 88% of them singletons. The sample here was peripheral blood, taken on day 0 of AZD1222 vaccination. This clonotype was sampled from an adult in good health. The V and J genes are TRBV3-1 (or the pseudogene TRBV3-2) and TRBJ2-7; D is ambiguous. In DNA form, the CDR3 reads TGTGCCAGCAGCCAAGGGAACAGCTACGAGCAGTACGTC. Its protein product is CASSQGNSYEQYV.